Reported below is one T cell receptor (beta chain). This sample is drawn from a study of blood T cell repertoires in COVID-19. Seattle participants joined during active infection and were tracked over time. Original analysis: By means of reference gene primer amplification, nucleated cell counts were estimated. Repertoires were generated with immunoSEQ multiplex PCR, while TCRdb's copy carries only in-frame clones and drops some. That table supplies the V and J calls and clone size; D and trimming were determined from the DNA. This sample has about 200,000 clones; 70% to 90% occur once, and the top ten carry approximately 0.99%. The CDR3 has 14 amino acids. V dropped 10 bases and J dropped 0 bases, with 16 bases sitting between them. Germline V gene lookup returns CDR1 SGHVS and CDR2 FQNEAQ.

Sequencing input: peripheral blood. J is TRBJ2-7 and V is TRBV7-8; weak D call: TRBD1 (5 bases). The source of this sequence is a man aged 60-69 years with COVID-19, enrolled during active disease. In DNA, the CDR3 is TGTGCCACCCGCCAGGGAACGGTCTCCTACGAGCAGTACTTC. It translates to CATRQGTVSYEQYF.